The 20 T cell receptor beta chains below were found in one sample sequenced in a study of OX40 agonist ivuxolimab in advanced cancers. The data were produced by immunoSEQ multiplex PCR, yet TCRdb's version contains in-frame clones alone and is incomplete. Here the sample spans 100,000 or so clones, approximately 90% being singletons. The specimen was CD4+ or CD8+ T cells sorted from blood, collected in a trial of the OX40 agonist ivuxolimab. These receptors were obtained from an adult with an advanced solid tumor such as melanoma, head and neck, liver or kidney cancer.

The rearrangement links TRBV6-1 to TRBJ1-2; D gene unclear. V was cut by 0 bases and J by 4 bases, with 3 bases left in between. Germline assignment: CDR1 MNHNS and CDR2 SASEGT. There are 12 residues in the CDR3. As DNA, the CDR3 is TGTGCCAGCAGTGAAGCTAGCTATGGCTACACCTTC. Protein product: CASSEASYGYTF.

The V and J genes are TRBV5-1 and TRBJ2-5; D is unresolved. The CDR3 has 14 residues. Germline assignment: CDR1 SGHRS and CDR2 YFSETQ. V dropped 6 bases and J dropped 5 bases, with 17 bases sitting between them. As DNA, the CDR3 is TGCGCCAGCAAACCGACACCCGCTCAGGAGACCCAGTACTTC. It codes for CASKPTPAQETQYF.

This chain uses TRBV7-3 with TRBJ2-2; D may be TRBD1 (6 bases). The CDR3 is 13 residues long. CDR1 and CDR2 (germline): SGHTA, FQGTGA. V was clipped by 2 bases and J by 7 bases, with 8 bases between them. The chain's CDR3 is CASSLQGIGELFF. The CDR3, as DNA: TGTGCCAGCAGCTTACAGGGGATCGGGGAGCTGTTTTTT.

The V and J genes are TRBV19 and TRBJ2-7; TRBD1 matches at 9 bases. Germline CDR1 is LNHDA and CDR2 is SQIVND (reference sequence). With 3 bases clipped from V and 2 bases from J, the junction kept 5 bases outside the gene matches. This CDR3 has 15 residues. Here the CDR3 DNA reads TGTGCCAGTAGTATTGGACAGGGGCTACCCTACGAGCAGTACTTC. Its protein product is CASSIGQGLPYEQYF.

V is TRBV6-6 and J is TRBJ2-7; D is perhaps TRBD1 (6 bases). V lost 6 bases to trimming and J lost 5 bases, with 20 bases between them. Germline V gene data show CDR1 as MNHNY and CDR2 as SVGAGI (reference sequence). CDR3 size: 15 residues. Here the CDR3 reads CASRSAVTGVHEQYF. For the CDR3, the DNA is TGTGCCAGCAGGTCGGCGGTGACAGGCGTCCACGAGCAGTACTTC.

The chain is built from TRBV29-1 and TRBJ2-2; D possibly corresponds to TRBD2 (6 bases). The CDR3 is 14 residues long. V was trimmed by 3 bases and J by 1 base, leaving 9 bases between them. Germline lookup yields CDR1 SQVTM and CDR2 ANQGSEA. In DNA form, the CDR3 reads TGCAGCGTTGATGTGGGAGGGAACACCGGGGAGCTGTTTTTT. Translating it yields CSVDVGGNTGELFF.

CDR3 loop: CASSARLAGGRGAQYF. The CDR3 DNA is TGTGCCAGCAGTGCCCGACTAGCGGGAGGCCGGGGGGCCCAGTACTTC. The chain uses TRBV28 and TRBJ2-5; 13 positions match TRBD2. The CDR3 extends over 16 amino acids. Germline V gene data show CDR1 as MDHEN and CDR2 as SYDVKM. V trimming: 5 bases; J trimming: 9 bases; junction bases outside the gene matches: 12.

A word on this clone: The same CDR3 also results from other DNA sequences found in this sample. In nucleotides, the CDR3 is TGTGCCAGCAGCTCTGGGACAGGGGGCTACGAGCAGTACTTC. This codes for CASSSGTGGYEQYF. The chain joins TRBV7-2 to TRBJ2-7, with 11 positions matching TRBD1. The V gene's germline CDR1 is SGHTA and CDR2 FQGNSA. Unmatched junction bases numbered 2, after V lost 4 bases and J lost 3 bases. The CDR3 is 14 amino acids.

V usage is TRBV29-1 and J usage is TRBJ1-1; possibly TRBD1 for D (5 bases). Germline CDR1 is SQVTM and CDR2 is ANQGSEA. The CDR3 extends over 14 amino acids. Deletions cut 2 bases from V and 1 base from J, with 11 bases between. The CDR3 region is CSVEKGLRNTEAFF. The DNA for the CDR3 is TGCAGCGTTGAAAAGGGACTGAGGAACACTGAAGCTTTCTTT.

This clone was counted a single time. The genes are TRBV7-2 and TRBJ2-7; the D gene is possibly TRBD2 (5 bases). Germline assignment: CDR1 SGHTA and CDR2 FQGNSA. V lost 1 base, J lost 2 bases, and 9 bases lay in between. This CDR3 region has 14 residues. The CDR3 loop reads CASSLDGGAYEQYF. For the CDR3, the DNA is TGTGCCAGCAGCTTAGACGGAGGAGCCTACGAGCAGTACTTC.

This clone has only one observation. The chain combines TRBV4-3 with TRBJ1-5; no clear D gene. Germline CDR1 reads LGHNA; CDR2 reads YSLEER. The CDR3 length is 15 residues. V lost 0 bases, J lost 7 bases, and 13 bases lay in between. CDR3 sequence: CASSQDIRVRQPQHF. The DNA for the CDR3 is TGCGCCAGCAGCCAAGATATAAGGGTCCGGCAGCCCCAGCATTTT.

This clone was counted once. The CDR3 coding sequence is TGTGCCAGCAGCTCGACACGACAGGGGGCGCTCAATGAGCAGTTCTTC. It specifies CASSSTRQGALNEQFF. This sequence joins TRBV7-8 and TRBJ2-1; 10 bases agree with TRBD1. The CDR3 loop spans 16 amino acids. V shed 4 bases, J shed 6 bases, and the junction held 9 bases outside the gene matches. Germline loops: CDR1 SGHVS, CDR2 FQNEAQ.

The CDR3 protein is CASSPQGWKETQYF. Written as DNA, the CDR3 is TGTGCCAGCTCACCACAGGGGTGGAAAGAGACCCAGTACTTC. The chain links TRBV18 to TRBJ2-5, with D maybe TRBD1 (5 bases). The CDR3 length is 14 residues. The V gene lost 1 base and the J gene lost 3 bases, with 9 bases spanning the gap. Germline V gene lookup returns CDR1 KGHSH and CDR2 LQKENI.

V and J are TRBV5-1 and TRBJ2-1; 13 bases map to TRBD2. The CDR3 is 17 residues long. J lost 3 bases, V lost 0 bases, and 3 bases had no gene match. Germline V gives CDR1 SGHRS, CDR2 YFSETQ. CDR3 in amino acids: CASSLGGTSGNYNEQFF. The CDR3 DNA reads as TGCGCCAGCAGCTTGGGGGGGACTAGCGGGAACTACAATGAGCAGTTCTTC.

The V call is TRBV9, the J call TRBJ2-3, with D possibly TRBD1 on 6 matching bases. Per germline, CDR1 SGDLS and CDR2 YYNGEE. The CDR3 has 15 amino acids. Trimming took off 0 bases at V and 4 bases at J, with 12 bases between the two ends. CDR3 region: CASSVGVTGPDTQYF. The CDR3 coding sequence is TGTGCCAGCAGCGTAGGGGTGACAGGCCCAGATACGCAGTATTTT.

The DNA of the CDR3 is TGTGCCAGCAATCCGGGGGGTTGGGGTCGAGGCAATCAGCCCCAGCATTTT. Its protein product is CASNPGGWGRGNQPQHF. The chain is built from TRBV28 and TRBJ1-5; maybe TRBD1 (5 bases). The CDR3 length is 17 residues. V lost 7 bases, J lost 2 bases, and 21 bases lay in between. Germline-derived CDR1 and CDR2 are MDHEN and SYDVKM. Using reference TRBV28 and TRBJ1-5 for the parts outside the CDR3, the full variable domain is DVKVTQSSRYLVKRTGEKVFLECVQDMDHENMFWYRQDPGLGLRLIYFSYDVKMKEKGDIPEGYSVSREKKERFSLILESASTNQTSMYLCASNPGGWGRGNQPQHFGDGTRLSIL.

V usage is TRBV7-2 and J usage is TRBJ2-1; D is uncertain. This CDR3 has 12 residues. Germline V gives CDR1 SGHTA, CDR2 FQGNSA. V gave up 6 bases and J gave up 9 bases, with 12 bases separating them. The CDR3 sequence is CASSTIRGEQFF. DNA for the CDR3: TGTGCCAGCAGTACTATACGCGGTGAGCAGTTCTTC.

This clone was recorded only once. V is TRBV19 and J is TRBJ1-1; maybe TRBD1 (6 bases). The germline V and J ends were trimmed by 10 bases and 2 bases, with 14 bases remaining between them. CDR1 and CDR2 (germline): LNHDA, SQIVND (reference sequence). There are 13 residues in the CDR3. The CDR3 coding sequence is TGTGCCACGTCAGGGGTAGGCAACACTGAAGCTTTCTTT. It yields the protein CATSGVGNTEAFF. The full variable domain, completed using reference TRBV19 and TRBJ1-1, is DGGITQSPKYLFRKEGQNVTLSCEQNLNHDAMYWYRQDPGQGLRLIYYSQIVNDFQKGDIAEGYSVSREKKESFPLTVTSAQKNPTAFYLCATSGVGNTEAFFGQGTRLTVV.

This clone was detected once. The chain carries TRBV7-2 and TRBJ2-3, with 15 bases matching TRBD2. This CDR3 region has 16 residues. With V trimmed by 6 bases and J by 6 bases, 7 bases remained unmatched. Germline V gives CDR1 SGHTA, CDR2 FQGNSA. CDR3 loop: CASRAGLAGGFDTQYF. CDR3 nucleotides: TGTGCCAGCAGGGCCGGACTAGCGGGAGGGTTCGATACGCAGTATTTT.

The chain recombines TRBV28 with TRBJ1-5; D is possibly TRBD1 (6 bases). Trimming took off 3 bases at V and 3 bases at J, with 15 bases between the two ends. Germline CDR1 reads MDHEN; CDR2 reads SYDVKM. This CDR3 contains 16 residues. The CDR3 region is CASSLRQAGINQPQHF. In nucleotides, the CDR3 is TGTGCCAGCAGTTTGCGACAGGCAGGGATCAATCAGCCCCAGCATTTT.